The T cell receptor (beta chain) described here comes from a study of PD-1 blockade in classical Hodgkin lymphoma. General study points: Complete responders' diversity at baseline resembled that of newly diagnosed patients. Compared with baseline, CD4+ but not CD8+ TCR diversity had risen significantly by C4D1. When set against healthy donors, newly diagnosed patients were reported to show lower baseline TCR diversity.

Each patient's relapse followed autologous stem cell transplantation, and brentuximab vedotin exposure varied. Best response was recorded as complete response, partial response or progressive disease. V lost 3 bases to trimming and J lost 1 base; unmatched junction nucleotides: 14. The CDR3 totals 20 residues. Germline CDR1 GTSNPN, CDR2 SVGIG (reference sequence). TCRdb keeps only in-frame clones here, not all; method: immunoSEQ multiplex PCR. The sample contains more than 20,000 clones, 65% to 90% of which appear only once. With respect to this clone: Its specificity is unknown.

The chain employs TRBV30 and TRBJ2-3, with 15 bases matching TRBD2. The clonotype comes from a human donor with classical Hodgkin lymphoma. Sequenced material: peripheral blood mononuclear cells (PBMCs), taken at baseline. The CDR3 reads CAWSGGLAGGIILGTDTQYF. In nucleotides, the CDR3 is TGTGCCTGGAGCGGTGGACTAGCGGGGGGGATAATTCTAGGCACAGATACGCAGTATTTT.